This T cell receptor (beta chain) stems from a study of T cells in Graves' hyperthyroidism and ophthalmopathy. Findings and limits, study-wide: Expanded thyroid clonotypes (above 0.001) were mostly also found in blood.

This CDR3 region has 11 residues. From germline, CDR1 is GTSNPN and CDR2 SVGIG (reference sequence). The V end lost 8 bases, the J end lost 10 bases, and 15 bases lay between the germline ends. Newly diagnosed hyperthyroidism patients aged 18 to 65 years had disease lasting under 2 months. Fresh peripheral blood, roughly 9.8 ml of it, supplied the PBMCs. This clonotype was recorded at least ten times. What it binds is unknown. Authors of the study amplified TCR beta CDR3 regions from RNA transcripts. During a first-round RT-PCR of the TCR CDR3, the HTBI primer set was used. Each CDR3 protein is one row after TCRdb ran MiXCR on the multiplex PCR reads. The sample includes fewer than 900,000 distinct CDR3 sequences, less than 20% seen only once; the top ten take around 7.7%.

The sample comprised blood. The clonotype originates from a young man with Graves' hyperthyroidism. The chain carries TRBV30 and TRBJ2-1; a weak D match, TRBD2 (6 bases). The CDR3 nucleotides are TGTGCCGGGGCTCCTGGGGGGGAGCAGTTCTTC. It yields the protein CAGAPGGEQFF.